This section outlines one TCR beta chain sequence together with its context. No antigen is known for it. These data originate in a study of cytomegalovirus exposure and HLA in healthy donors. This CDR3 contains 14 residues. The germline CDR1 and CDR2 sequences are LNHDA and SQIVND (reference sequence). V shed 11 bases and J 3 bases; nucleotides not matched to a gene: 10. Findings of the study overall: Rare sequences made up most TCRs, while some public TCRs were found in many donors. Later, an analysis found that common viral pathogens appeared to be linked with several of the most significant clusters.

The primer mix had 60 Vbeta and 13 Jbeta primers. Sequencing used immunoSEQ multiplex PCR; TCRdb keeps in-frame clones, though not all of them. The repertoire has 90,000 to 110,000 clones, 83% of them found once; the top ten carry 5% to 6.5%. The clonotype was recovered from a man between 18 and 35 years old in good health and CMV-seronegative. Sequencing was carried out using PBMCs. This chain uses TRBV19 with TRBJ1-5; 7 bases fit TRBD1. Here the CDR3 DNA reads TGTGCCGTCAGCCACGGGACAGCCAATCAGCCCCAGCATTTT. Protein: CAVSHGTANQPQHF.